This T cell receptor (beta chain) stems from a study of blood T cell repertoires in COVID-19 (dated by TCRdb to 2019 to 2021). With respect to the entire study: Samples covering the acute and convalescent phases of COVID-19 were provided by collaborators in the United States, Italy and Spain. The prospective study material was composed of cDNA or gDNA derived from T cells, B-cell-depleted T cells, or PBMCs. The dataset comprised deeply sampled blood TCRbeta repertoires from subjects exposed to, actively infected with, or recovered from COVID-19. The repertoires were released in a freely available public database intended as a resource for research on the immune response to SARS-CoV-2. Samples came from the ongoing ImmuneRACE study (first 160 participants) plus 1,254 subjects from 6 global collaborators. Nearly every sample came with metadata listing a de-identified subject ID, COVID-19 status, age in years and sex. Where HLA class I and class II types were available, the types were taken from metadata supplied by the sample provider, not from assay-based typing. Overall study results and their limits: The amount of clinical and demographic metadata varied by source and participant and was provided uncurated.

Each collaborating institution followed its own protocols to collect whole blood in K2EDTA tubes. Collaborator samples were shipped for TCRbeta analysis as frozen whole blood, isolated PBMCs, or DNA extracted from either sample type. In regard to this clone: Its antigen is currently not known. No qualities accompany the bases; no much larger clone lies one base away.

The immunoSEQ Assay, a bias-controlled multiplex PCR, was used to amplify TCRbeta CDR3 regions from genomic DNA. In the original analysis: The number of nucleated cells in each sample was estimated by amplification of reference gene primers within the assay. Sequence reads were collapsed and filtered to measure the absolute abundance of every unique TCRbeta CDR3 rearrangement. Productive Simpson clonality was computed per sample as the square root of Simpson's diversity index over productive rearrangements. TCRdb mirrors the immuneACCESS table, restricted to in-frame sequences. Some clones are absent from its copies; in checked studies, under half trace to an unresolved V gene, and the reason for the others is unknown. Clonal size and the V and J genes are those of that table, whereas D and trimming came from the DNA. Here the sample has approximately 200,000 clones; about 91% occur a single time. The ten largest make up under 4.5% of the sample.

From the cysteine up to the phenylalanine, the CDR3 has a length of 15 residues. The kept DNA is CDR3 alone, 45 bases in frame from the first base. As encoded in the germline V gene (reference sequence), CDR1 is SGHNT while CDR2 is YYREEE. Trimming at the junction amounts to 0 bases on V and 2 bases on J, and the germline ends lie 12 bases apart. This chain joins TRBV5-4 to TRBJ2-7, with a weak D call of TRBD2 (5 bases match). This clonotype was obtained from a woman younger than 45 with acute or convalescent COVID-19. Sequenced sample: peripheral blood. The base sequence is TGTGCCAGCAGCTTGGGCGGGCCCTCCCCCTACGAGCAGTACTTC. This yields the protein CASSLGGPSPYEQYF.